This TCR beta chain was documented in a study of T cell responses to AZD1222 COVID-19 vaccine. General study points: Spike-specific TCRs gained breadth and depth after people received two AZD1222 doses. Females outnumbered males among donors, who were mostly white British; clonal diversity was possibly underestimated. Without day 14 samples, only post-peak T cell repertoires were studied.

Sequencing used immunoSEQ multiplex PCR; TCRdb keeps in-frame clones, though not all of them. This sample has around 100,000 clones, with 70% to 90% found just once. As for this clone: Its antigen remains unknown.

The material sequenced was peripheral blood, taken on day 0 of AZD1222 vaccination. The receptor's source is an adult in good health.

CDR3: CASSQDPGQGITGELFF. Here the CDR3 DNA reads TGTGCCAGCAGCCAAGACCCGGGACAGGGGATCACCGGGGAGCTGTTTTTT. The chain combines TRBV3-1 (or the pseudogene TRBV3-2) with TRBJ2-2; 10 bases agree with TRBD1. The V and J ends lost 0 bases and 4 bases, in that order; junction bases with no gene match: 5. The germline CDR1 and CDR2 sequences are LGHDT and YNNKEL (reference sequence). CDR3 length equals 17 residues.